The rows below give T cell receptor beta chains drawn from one sample of a study of blood T cells in healthy people across ages. TCRdb itself ran the 5' RACE reads through MiXCR, one entry per CDR3 protein. The sample has about 720,000 distinct CDR3 sequences, approximately 25% seen once. The data were also submitted as part of a second study, on T cells of mothers and their children.

The specimen sequenced was blood. The receptors originated from a boy younger than 18 in good health. CDR3s include the opening cysteine and the closing phenylalanine or tryptophan. Each record gives: V gene, clone size, J gene, D gene, CDR3 protein, CDR3 DNA. A D gene is named only where the DNA matches it firmly. The listing skips clone size in some rows; elsewhere it reads once, few, many or a size class.

TRBV29-1	.	TRBJ2-3	TRBD1	CSVLPDRGSTDTQYF	TGCAGCGTTCTCCCGGACAGGGGAAGCACAGATACGCAGTATTTT
TRBV9	.	TRBJ1-4	.	CASSAGQLPEKLFF	TGTGCCAGCAGCGCCGGACAGTTACCCGAAAAACTGTTTTTT
TRBV6-2/TRBV6-3	.	TRBJ2-7	.	CASSTDMRSYEQYF	TGTGCCAGCAGTACCGACATGCGCTCCTACGAGCAGTACTTC
TRBV11-2	few	TRBJ1-2	.	CASSLAIGRTVYTF	TGTGCCAGCAGCTTAGCTATCGGGAGAACTGTTTACACCTTC
TRBV7-2	few	TRBJ1-4	.	CASSLGAGSEKLFF	TGTGCCAGCAGCTTAGGGGCAGGGAGTGAAAAACTGTTTTTT
TRBV29-1	few	TRBJ2-2	TRBD2	CSVEASGTNTGELFF	TGCAGCGTTGAGGCTAGCGGGACAAACACCGGGGAGCTGTTTTTT
TRBV28	few	TRBJ2-5	TRBD1	CASRPTGGSKTQYF	TGTGCCAGCAGACCAACAGGGGGCTCAAAGACCCAGTACTTC
TRBV6-6	.	TRBJ2-2	TRBD2	CASTRLREANTGELFF	TGTGCCAGCACTCGCCTGCGGGAGGCGAACACCGGGGAGCTGTTTTTT
TRBV11-2	few	TRBJ2-5	.	CASSLGQVSQETQYF	TGTGCCAGCAGCTTAGGGCAGGTTAGCCAAGAGACCCAGTACTTC
TRBV6-2/TRBV6-3	few	TRBJ1-4	TRBD1	CASSRTGGEKLFF	TGTGCCAGCAGTAGGACAGGAGGCGAAAAACTGTTTTTT
TRBV7-7	.	TRBJ2-5	.	CASSKTQGFETQYF	TGTGCTAGCAGTAAGACTCAGGGATTCGAGACCCAGTACTTC
TRBV20-1	.	TRBJ2-1	.	CSADTYNEQFF	TGCAGTGCCGATACCTATAATGAGCAGTTCTTC
TRBV12-3/TRBV12-4	.	TRBJ2-1	.	CASSLVFSLAGERYF	TGTGCCAGCAGTTTAGTATTTAGTCTAGCCGGCGAGCGGTACTTC
TRBV29-1	few	TRBJ2-1	TRBD2	CSVKASGRAFELGEQFF	TGCAGCGTTAAGGCTAGCGGGAGGGCCTTCGAATTAGGTGAGCAGTTCTTC
TRBV5-1	.	TRBJ2-5	.	CASSLPGYLQETQYF	TGCGCCAGCAGCCTGCCCGGCTATCTGCAAGAGACCCAGTACTTC
TRBV6-1	.	TRBJ1-1	TRBD1	CASSRSTGAVMPEAFF	TGTGCCAGCAGTCGATCGACAGGGGCCGTGATGCCAGAAGCTTTCTTT
TRBV12-3/TRBV12-4	.	TRBJ1-5	.	CASTHAGLDQPQHF	TGTGCCAGCACCCATGCGGGTCTCGATCAGCCCCAGCATTTT
TRBV20-1	few	TRBJ1-2	TRBD1	CRGDSAGYTF	TGCAGGGGGGACAGTGCCGGCTACACCTTC
TRBV14	few	TRBJ1-2	.	CASSQVYEVDGYTF	TGTGCCAGCAGCCAAGTTTATGAAGTCGATGGCTACACCTTC
TRBV7-2	few	TRBJ2-7	.	CASSIGGSSYEQYF	TGTGCCAGCAGCATCGGTGGGTCTTCCTACGAGCAGTACTTC
TRBV5-1	few	TRBJ1-1	.	CASISQGGSTEAFF	TGCGCCAGCATTTCTCAGGGAGGTTCCACTGAAGCTTTCTTT
TRBV3-1	.	TRBJ1-2	.	CASSQGGRAYGYTF	TGTGCCAGCAGCCAAGGCGGCAGGGCCTATGGCTACACCTTC
TRBV20-1	.	TRBJ2-7	TRBD2	CSAPEGSGGLYEQYF	TGCAGTGCCCCGGAGGGGTCGGGAGGGCTCTACGAGCAGTACTTC
TRBV9	.	TRBJ2-1	.	CASSVDIRSSYNEQFF	TGTGCCAGCAGCGTTGATATTAGGAGCTCCTACAATGAGCAGTTCTTC
TRBV6-5	few	TRBJ1-6	.	CASSYSRTDNSPLHF	TGTGCCAGCAGTTACTCCCGGACGGATAATTCACCCCTCCACTTT
TRBV27	few	TRBJ1-6	TRBD1	CASTFRPGQGVKSYNSPLHF	TGTGCCAGCACCTTCCGACCGGGACAGGGGGTTAAGTCCTATAATTCACCCCTCCACTTT
TRBV20-1	.	TRBJ2-5	TRBD1	CSARIVGQGAREQYF	TGCAGTGCTAGAATCGTTGGGCAGGGGGCTAGGGAGCAGTACTTC
TRBV29-1	.	TRBJ2-7	.	CSVGPPRGRLPYEQYF	TGCAGCGTTGGACCGCCCCGGGGCAGGCTACCCTACGAGCAGTACTTC
TRBV18	.	TRBJ1-4	.	CASSPSYGTTNEKLFF	TGTGCCAGCTCACCTTCATACGGGACAACTAATGAAAAACTGTTTTTT
TRBV20-1	few	TRBJ2-3	TRBD2	CSGKAGGTHGTDTQYF	TGCAGCGGGAAAGCGGGAGGGACCCACGGCACAGATACGCAGTATTTT
TRBV20-1	many	TRBJ2-7	TRBD2	CSATSGTSGNFFSYEQYF	TGCAGTGCTACATCCGGGACTAGCGGAAATTTTTTCTCCTACGAGCAGTACTTC
TRBV6-5	.	TRBJ2-5	TRBD2	CASSRTSGRLGTQYF	TGTGCCAGCAGTAGGACTAGCGGGAGGCTGGGGACCCAGTACTTC
TRBV2	few	TRBJ2-1	TRBD2	CASQREGNLNEQFF	TGTGCCAGCCAGCGGGAGGGCAATTTGAATGAGCAGTTCTTC
TRBV20-1	few	TRBJ2-7	TRBD1	CSARGTQGALDYEQYF	TGCAGTGCTAGAGGCACTCAGGGGGCTCTGGACTACGAGCAGTACTTC
TRBV11-3	few	TRBJ2-3	.	CASSLGMDWSTDTQYF	TGTGCCAGCAGCTTGGGGATGGATTGGAGCACAGATACGCAGTATTTT
TRBV9	.	TRBJ2-1	.	CASSAHTENEQFF	TGTGCCAGCAGCGCCCATACAGAGAATGAGCAGTTCTTC
TRBV2	once	TRBJ2-7	TRBD2	CASKRREKDEQYF	TGTGCCAGCAAGAGGCGGGAGAAGGACGAGCAGTACTTC
TRBV6-1	.	TRBJ2-7	.	CASSGWGTGEGYEQYF	TGTGCCAGCAGTGGATGGGGGACGGGAGAGGGCTACGAGCAGTACTTC
TRBV5-6	few	TRBJ2-1	.	CASSPVVGGEQFF	TGTGCCAGCAGCCCGGTGGTTGGAGGTGAGCAGTTCTTC
TRBV9	.	TRBJ2-1	TRBD1	CASSVGDRVTYNEQFF	TGTGCCAGCAGCGTCGGGGACAGGGTTACCTACAATGAGCAGTTCTTC
TRBV20-1	few	TRBJ2-1	.	CSASPREHDYNEQFF	TGCAGTGCTAGCCCGCGGGAACACGACTACAATGAGCAGTTCTTC
TRBV5-5	once	TRBJ1-2	TRBD1	CASKGQGAGGYTF	TGTGCCAGCAAGGGACAGGGGGCGGGTGGCTACACCTTC
TRBV4-1	few	TRBJ2-1	.	CASSQDQDPGNEQFF	TGCGCCAGCAGCCAAGATCAGGACCCTGGTAATGAGCAGTTCTTC
TRBV10-3	.	TRBJ2-3	.	CAISESEMGATDTQYF	TGTGCCATCAGTGAGTCCGAAATGGGAGCCACAGATACGCAGTATTTT
TRBV5-1	.	TRBJ1-3	.	CASSPIDSSGNTIYF	TGCGCCAGCAGCCCGATAGACAGCTCTGGAAACACCATATATTTT
TRBV7-2	few	TRBJ2-4	TRBD2	CASSLAVVGGSIQYF	TGTGCCAGCAGCTTAGCGGTAGTGGGGGGGAGCATTCAGTACTTC
TRBV5-1	few	TRBJ2-7	.	CASSSGHTYEQYF	TGCGCCAGCAGCTCTGGACACACCTACGAGCAGTACTTC
TRBV7-9	.	TRBJ1-2	.	CASSPIGAYGYTF	TGTGCCAGCAGCCCCATAGGAGCCTATGGCTACACCTTC
TRBV12-3/TRBV12-4	few	TRBJ2-2	.	CASNSRAAGELFF	TGTGCCAGCAACTCCAGGGCGGCCGGGGAGCTGTTTTTT
TRBV5-6	.	TRBJ2-6	.	CASSLMTDSGANVLTF	TGTGCCAGCAGCTTGATGACAGACTCTGGGGCCAACGTCCTGACTTTC
TRBV28	.	TRBJ2-5	.	CASSSAGPFQHF	TGTGCCAGCAGTTCGGCAGGCCCTTTTCAGCACTTC
TRBV12-3/TRBV12-4	few	TRBJ2-5	.	CASSTPNGAEQYF	TGTGCCAGCAGTACCCCGAACGGTGCAGAGCAGTACTTC
TRBV6-1	.	TRBJ1-2	TRBD1	CASTSAETGFGYTF	TGTGCCAGCACCTCCGCCGAGACAGGGTTTGGCTACACCTTC
TRBV4-1	.	TRBJ2-1	TRBD2	CASSQGGLVGEQFF	TGCGCCAGCAGCCAGGGGGGACTAGTCGGTGAGCAGTTCTTC